The 19 T cell receptor beta chains reported below all come from one sample, sequenced in a study of CD8 T cells in ankylosing spondylitis. TCRdb re-derived calls from the 5' RACE reads in MiXCR, one entry per CDR3 protein. The data hold a few hundred thousand distinct CDR3 sequences, with roughly 18% observed a single time. The sequencing input was blood, either unsorted or a sorted T cell fraction (not recorded which). The receptors were sampled from a male donor with ankylosing spondylitis or in good health (not recorded which).

Only a few counts were recorded for this clonotype. The chain links TRBV20-1 to TRBJ2-7; D ambiguous. Trimming pared 2 bases from V and 6 bases from J, leaving 14 bases between. The germline V gene has CDR1 DFQATT and CDR2 SNEGSKA (reference sequence). This CDR3 region has 13 residues. The CDR3: CSARSGEALEQYF. CDR3 coding DNA: TGCAGTGCTAGAAGTGGAGAAGCCCTCGAGCAGTACTTC.

The chain combines TRBV12-3 or TRBV12-4 with TRBJ2-5; 9 bases map to TRBD1. The J segment lost 5 bases and the V segment lost 3 bases, leaving 7 bases of the junction unmatched. The CDR3 runs to 15 residues. The DNA of the CDR3 is TGTGCCAGCAGTTTCGCCGGGACAGGGTCTGAGACCCAGTACTTC. Translating gives CASSFAGTGSETQYF.

This clonotype was counted a few times. The J gene is TRBJ2-5, the V gene TRBV4-1, with TRBD2 as a possible D gene (5 bases). V lost 0 bases and J 5 bases, leaving 19 bases between the germline ends. The CDR3 contains 17 residues. Germline V gene data show CDR1 as MGHRA and CDR2 as YSYEKL. The CDR3 reads CASSQDRPLLRRETQYF. As DNA, the CDR3 is TGCGCCAGCAGCCAAGATCGACCCCTCCTGAGGAGGGAGACCCAGTACTTC.

Remarks on this clonotype: Since a much larger clone is just one base distant, this may be a read error. This chain joins TRBV12-3 or TRBV12-4 and TRBJ2-7, with D maybe TRBD1 (5 bases). This CDR3 has 13 residues. Trimming took 10 bases from V and 3 from J, leaving 16 bases between them. CDR3 coding DNA: TGTGCCACCAGGGCAGCCCTAAACTACGAGCAGTACTTC. This gives the protein CATRAALNYEQYF.

This clonotype was picked up a small number of times. The chain uses TRBV6-1 and TRBJ2-5, with 10 bases lining up with TRBD1. Trimming cost V 4 bases and J 5 bases; bases outside gene matches: 7. This CDR3 has 15 amino acids. Germline V gives CDR1 MNHNS, CDR2 SASEGT. DNA for the CDR3: TGTGCCAGCAGTGGAAGAGACAGGGGGCTGGAGACCCAGTACTTC. This gives the protein CASSGRDRGLETQYF.

CDR3 sequence (DNA): TGCAGCACGCAGGGCGGGGGAATCTACAATGAGCAGTTCTTC. This translates into CSTQGGGIYNEQFF. The V and J genes are TRBV20-1 and TRBJ2-1; 7 bases are a match to TRBD2. Germline CDR1 and CDR2: DFQATT and SNEGSKA (reference sequence). The CDR3 length is 14 residues.

This clonotype was seen more than once but under ten times. The V gene is TRBV10-3, the J gene TRBJ2-3; 8 positions match TRBD2. This CDR3 spans 13 amino acids. Germline V gene sequence: CDR1 ENHRY, CDR2 SYGVKD. V shed 4 bases and J 4 bases; nucleotides not matched to a gene: 1. CDR3 residues: CAISAGGSDTQYF. The DNA of the CDR3 is TGTGCCATCAGTGCGGGAGGGTCAGATACGCAGTATTTT.

By proportion, this clonotype is medium-sized. The chain employs TRBV5-1 and TRBJ2-1, with 9 bases fitting TRBD2. Germline assignment: CDR1 SGHRS and CDR2 YFSETQ. CDR3 length equals 15 residues. The J segment lost 10 bases and the V segment lost 4 bases, leaving 12 bases of the junction unmatched. The CDR3 nucleotides are TGCGCCAGCAGCACAGAGGGACTAGCATTTGGGGAGCAGTTCTTC. Protein: CASSTEGLAFGEQFF.

This clonotype was counted many times. The V and J genes are TRBV29-1 and TRBJ2-5, with TRBD2 as a possible D gene (5 bases). The V gene's germline CDR1 is SQVTM and CDR2 ANQGSEA. This CDR3 has 15 amino acids. V gave up 7 bases and J gave up 1 base, with 19 bases separating them. CDR3 in DNA: TGCAGCGCCGGGGTTAGAGGCCTCCTCCAAGAGACCCAGTACTTC. Translated, it gives CSAGVRGLLQETQYF. Complete variable domain (other parts from reference TRBV29-1 and TRBJ2-5): SAVISQKPSRDICQRGTSLTIQCQVDSQVTMMFWYRQQPGQSLTLIATANQGSEATYESGFVIDKFPISRPNLTFSTLTVSNMSPEDSSIYLCSAGVRGLLQETQYFGPGTRLLVL.

The V gene is TRBV29-1, the J gene TRBJ2-1; 7 nucleotides match TRBD2. With V trimmed by 1 base and J by 0 bases, 6 bases remained unmatched. CDR1 is SQVTM, CDR2 ANQGSEA, per germline. The CDR3 has 16 amino acids. The CDR3 DNA follows: TGCAGCGTTGAAGGCGGGCTAGCGGCCTCCTACAATGAGCAGTTCTTC. Translated: CSVEGGLAASYNEQFF.

V usage is TRBV12-3 or TRBV12-4 and J usage is TRBJ2-1; 10 nucleotides line up with TRBD2. CDR3 length equals 16 residues. J gave up 10 bases and V 5 bases, and 14 bases lay outside the gene matches. CDR3 residues: CASSSAGTSVSEEQFF. As DNA, the CDR3 is TGTGCCAGCAGTAGCGCCGGGACTAGCGTTTCAGAAGAGCAGTTCTTC.

The chain links TRBV2 to TRBJ2-1; 13 bases align to TRBD2. This CDR3 is 16 amino acids long. The V gene end was trimmed by 6 bases and the J gene end by 9 bases; junction bases not matched to a gene: 11. CDR1 is SNHLY and CDR2 is FYNNEI in the germline V gene. CDR3 amino acids: CASSEGVGLAGVEQFF. The CDR3 DNA is TGTGCCAGCAGCGAGGGGGTCGGACTAGCGGGGGTTGAGCAGTTCTTC.

The chain couples TRBV11-2 to TRBJ2-1, with no clear D. The V and J ends lost 0 bases and 7 bases respectively, with 10 bases between them. CDR3 size: 14 residues. The germline CDR1 and CDR2 sequences are SGHAT and FQNNGV. The CDR3 bases are TGTGCCAGCAGCTTAGATCCGGCGGAGAATGAGCAGTTCTTC. It encodes CASSLDPAENEQFF.

Only a few counts were recorded for this clonotype. The CDR3 is CATNRGFRQFF. The CDR3 coding sequence is TGTGCCACCAACAGGGGCTTTAGGCAGTTCTTC. The chain employs TRBV10-3 and TRBJ2-1, with 7 bases fitting TRBD1. The V segment lost 10 bases and the J segment 12 bases; nucleotides outside the gene matches: 9. CDR3 size: 11 residues. Per the germline V gene, CDR1 is ENHRY and CDR2 is SYGVKD.

This clonotype has at least ten counts. V is TRBV29-1 and J is TRBJ2-7; 16 bases are a match to TRBD2. With 3 bases clipped from V and 1 base from J, the junction kept 6 bases outside the gene matches. The length of the CDR3 is 17 residues. Germline V gene lookup returns CDR1 SQVTM and CDR2 ANQGSEA. The chain's CDR3 is CSVDGTSGRDGSYEQYF. As DNA, the CDR3 is TGCAGCGTTGATGGGACTAGCGGGAGGGATGGTTCCTACGAGCAGTACTTC.

This clonotype occurred a few times. The chain joins TRBV12-3 or TRBV12-4 to TRBJ2-7, with TRBD2 matching 7 bases. J gave up 3 bases and V 3 bases, and 17 bases lay outside the gene matches. The CDR3 is 18 amino acids. This CDR3 reads CASSFSGSAREPHYEQYF. In nucleotides, the CDR3 is TGTGCCAGCAGTTTTTCGGGGTCGGCGCGGGAGCCCCACTACGAGCAGTACTTC.

CDR3 region: CASRLREGATYEQYF. In DNA, the CDR3 is TGTGCCAGCAGACTAAGGGAGGGAGCCACCTACGAGCAGTACTTC. The V and J genes are TRBV28 and TRBJ2-7, with 7 nucleotides matching TRBD2. The CDR3 extends over 15 amino acids. CDR1 and CDR2 (germline): MDHEN, SYDVKM. J gave up 2 bases and V 6 bases, and 10 bases lay outside the gene matches. Together with reference TRBV28 and TRBJ2-7, the CDR3 gives the full variable domain: DVKVTQSSRYLVKRTGEKVFLECVQDMDHENMFWYRQDPGLGLRLIYFSYDVKMKEKGDIPEGYSVSREKKERFSLILESASTNQTSMYLCASRLREGATYEQYFGPGTRLTVT.

This clonotype was picked up many times. CDR3 bases: TGCGCCAGCAGCCTTTGGCCTGGGGGCAATCAGCCCCAGCATTTT. It yields the protein CASSLWPGGNQPQHF. The rearrangement uses TRBV4-1 and TRBJ1-5; no reliable D call. V lost 4 bases to trimming and J lost 2 bases, with 12 bases between them. Per germline, CDR1 MGHRA and CDR2 YSYEKL. The CDR3 is 15 residues long.

This chain uses TRBV11-2 with TRBJ2-1, with 11 bases identical to TRBD2. Losses at the gene ends were 5 bases for V and 4 bases for J; bases not matched to a gene: 13. CDR3 length: 18 amino acids. CDR1 is SGHAT, CDR2 FQNNGV, per germline. The CDR3, as DNA: TGTGCCAGCAGCCAGATGTTTGTAGCGGGAGGGCCTTACAATGAGCAGTTCTTC. Amino acids: CASSQMFVAGGPYNEQFF.